The rows below give T cell receptor beta chains drawn from one sample of a study of blood T cell repertoires in COVID-19. Only in-frame clones appear in the TCRdb table, and some are missing; sequencing was by immunoSEQ multiplex PCR. The sample consists of a few hundred thousand clones, less than 95% of them appearing once. The sequenced sample consisted of PBMCs or T cells enriched from blood (not recorded which). These receptors all stem from a young man who had recovered from COVID-19. Both conserved end residues are part of each CDR3. D genes are given only for firm matches. Expanded clones are given a class, and other clones once, few, many or no size at all.

CDR3 length | D gene | J gene | V gene | clone size | CDR3 DNA | CDR3 protein
15 | TRBD2 | TRBJ2-3 | TRBV9 | - | TGTGCCAGCAGCACCACGGCGGGGGGCACAGATACGCAGTATTTT | CASSTTAGGTDTQYF
15 | - | TRBJ1-2 | TRBV5-5 | - | TGTGCCAGCAGCCGAGAGCGGGGGATAGGAAATGGCTACACCTTC | CASSRERGIGNGYTF
14 | - | TRBJ1-3 | TRBV5-1 | - | TGCGCCAGCAGCCGGGGGGAATCTGGAAACACCATATATTTT | CASSRGESGNTIYF
15 | - | TRBJ2-7 | TRBV3-1/TRBV3-2 | - | TGTGCCAGCAGCCCATCGCATCGGGAAGTGGGCGAGCAGTACTTC | CASSPSHREVGEQYF
14 | - | TRBJ1-2 | TRBV18 | once | TGTGCCAGCTCACCACAGGGGCCTAACTATGGCTACACCTTC | CASSPQGPNYGYTF
14 | - | TRBJ1-4 | TRBV5-1 | once | TGCGCCAGCAGCTTGGGCGGGCTAGAGGAAAAACTGTTTTTT | CASSLGGLEEKLFF
13 | - | TRBJ2-1 | TRBV12-3/TRBV12-4 | - | TGTGCCAGCAGTTTAGGAATGGCGCGGGAGCAGTTCTTC | CASSLGMAREQFF
17 | TRBD2 | TRBJ2-1 | TRBV5-1 | - | TGCGCCAGCAGATTTTTAGCGGGAGGGTACGGGCACAATGAGCAGTTCTTC | CASRFLAGGYGHNEQFF
16 | TRBD1 | TRBJ1-6 | TRBV13 | - | TGTGCCAGCAGCTCCAGGACAGGGGGAAGGAATTCACCCCTCCACTTT | CASSSRTGGRNSPLHF
12 | - | TRBJ1-2 | TRBV25-1 | - | TGTGCCAGCAGTGATACTGGCTATGGCTACACCTTC | CASSDTGYGYTF
17 | TRBD1 | TRBJ1-3 | TRBV9 | - | TGTGCCAGCAGCGTAACACCAGGGGGCGCGAAAGGAAACACCATATATTTT | CASSVTPGGAKGNTIYF
18 | TRBD1 | TRBJ1-5 | TRBV28 | - | TGTGCCAGCAGTCCGAGGGACAGGGGCCTTAGATACAATCAGCCCCAGCATTTT | CASSPRDRGLRYNQPQHF
13 | - | TRBJ1-1 | TRBV2 | - | TGTGCCGCATCCCCTGAGATAGACACTGAAGCTTTCTTT | CAASPEIDTEAFF
13 | - | TRBJ2-3 | TRBV10-1 | - | TGCGCCAGCGCCGCCGGGGGCACAGATACGCAGTATTTT | CASAAGGTDTQYF
15 | - | TRBJ1-6 | TRBV11-3 | - | TGTGCCAGCAGCTTACGAACAGGGAGTAATTCACCCCTCCACTTT | CASSLRTGSNSPLHF
13 | TRBD2 | TRBJ2-2 | TRBV30 | once | TGTGCCTGGAGACTAGCGCCGACCGGGGAGCTGTTTTTT | CAWRLAPTGELFF
15 | - | TRBJ1-4 | TRBV9 | - | TGTGCCAGCACCCAAGATACAGGGCGGAATGAAAAACTGTTTTTT | CASTQDTGRNEKLFF
15 | - | TRBJ1-5 | TRBV7-2 | - | TGTGCCAGCAGCCCGCACAGGGTTGGCAATCAGCCCCAGCATTTT | CASSPHRVGNQPQHF
12 | - | TRBJ2-1 | TRBV7-9 | - | TGTGCCAGCAGCTTATGGGAGAATGAGCAGTTCTTC | CASSLWENEQFF
13 | - | TRBJ1-2 | TRBV28 | once | TGTGCCAGCACCTCTGGGGCCACAGACGGCTACACCTTC | CASTSGATDGYTF
15 | - | TRBJ1-6 | TRBV6-5 | once | TGTGCCAGCAGTAATACAGGGCAGATTGGATCACCCCTCCACTTT | CASSNTGQIGSPLHF
17 | - | TRBJ1-5 | TRBV21-1 | - | TGTGCCAGCAGCTCTTGTTTGGGCAGGGAAAATTATCAGCCCCAGCATTTT | CASSSCLGRENYQPQHF
14 | - | TRBJ2-7 | TRBV28 | once | TGTGCCAGCAGTCCCACAGGGACGATGATCGAGCAGTACTTC | CASSPTGTMIEQYF
12 | - | TRBJ1-2 | TRBV6-5 | - | TGTGCCAGCAGCCTAAGACCGGGTGGCTACACCTTC | CASSLRPGGYTF
13 | - | TRBJ1-2 | TRBV14 | - | TGTGCCAGCAGCCCGGGACTGACCTATGGCTACACCTTC | CASSPGLTYGYTF
15 | - | TRBJ2-7 | TRBV28 | - | TGTGCCAGCAGTTCGTACGGGGGAGCGAATTACGAGCAGTACTTC | CASSSYGGANYEQYF
15 | - | TRBJ1-2 | TRBV7-2 | - | TGTGCCAGCAGCTTATTACGGGATTCTGACTATGGCTACACCTTC | CASSLLRDSDYGYTF
18 | TRBD1 | TRBJ1-1 | TRBV7-9 | - | TGTGCCAGCAGCTTAGTAAGGGGGCAGGGGGCCCCGAACACTGAAGCTTTCTTT | CASSLVRGQGAPNTEAFF
17 | TRBD1 | TRBJ1-2 | TRBV13 | - | TGTGCCAGCAGCTCAAACTTGGACAGGGCCGATAACTATGGCTACACCTTC | CASSSNLDRADNYGYTF
15 | TRBD2 | TRBJ2-1 | TRBV9 | - | TGTGCCAGCAGCTTCAGGACTAGCCATTACAATGAGCAGTTCTTC | CASSFRTSHYNEQFF
15 | - | TRBJ1-6 | TRBV3-1/TRBV3-2 | - | TGTGCCAGCAGCCCCCCAGTCGGGGGGCATTCACCCCTCCACTTT | CASSPPVGGHSPLHF
14 | TRBD2 | TRBJ2-3 | TRBV10-1 | few | TGCGCCAGCAGCCAAGCGGGAGCCCCAGATACGCAGTATTTT | CASSQAGAPDTQYF
15 | TRBD1 | TRBJ2-5 | TRBV24-1 | - | TGTGCCACCAGTGAACCCCGGGACAGGGGGGAGACCCAGTACTTC | CATSEPRDRGETQYF
12 | - | TRBJ2-7 | TRBV6-6 | - | TGTGCCAGCAAGCGGACGGCCTACGAGCAGTACTTC | CASKRTAYEQYF
13 | - | TRBJ1-1 | TRBV12-3/TRBV12-4 | - | TGTGCCAGCAGTTTCGACATGAACACTGAAGCTTTCTTT | CASSFDMNTEAFF
15 | - | TRBJ2-7 | TRBV5-6 | - | TGTGCCAGCAGCTTGGGACAGGTCCGGGACGGCGAGCAGTACTTC | CASSLGQVRDGEQYF
13 | - | TRBJ1-3 | TRBV12-3/TRBV12-4 | - | TGTGCCAGCAGGCCAGCAGGGGGAAACACCATATATTTT | CASRPAGGNTIYF
13 | - | TRBJ1-1 | TRBV9 | - | TGTGCCAGCAGCGTAGCCCAGAACACTGAAGCTTTCTTT | CASSVAQNTEAFF
13 | - | TRBJ1-5 | TRBV2 | few | TGTGCCAGCAGGTACGGGGATGGACAGCCCCAGCATTTT | CASRYGDGQPQHF
15 | - | TRBJ1-1 | TRBV11-3 | - | TGTGCCAGCAGCCCCCCTCCGGCAGGGAACACTGAAGCTTTCTTT | CASSPPPAGNTEAFF
14 | TRBD1 | TRBJ1-1 | TRBV3-1/TRBV3-2 | - | TGTGCCAGCAGCCAGACAGGGGCGCAGGTTGAAGCTTTCTTT | CASSQTGAQVEAFF
16 | TRBD2 | TRBJ2-5 | TRBV28 | - | TGTGCCAGCGGCTCTCCGGGACTAGCGGAACAAGAGACCCAGTACTTC | CASGSPGLAEQETQYF
14 | TRBD2 | TRBJ2-1 | TRBV27 | - | TGTGCCAGCGGAAGGACTAGCGGCTCCAATGAGCAGTTCTTC | CASGRTSGSNEQFF
15 | TRBD1 | TRBJ1-2 | TRBV19 | - | TGTGCCAGTAGTATCTCAGGGGGCGCGAGCTATGGCTACACCTTC | CASSISGGASYGYTF
14 | TRBD1 | TRBJ1-2 | TRBV27 | - | TGTGCCAGCAGTTCCGGGACAGGGGGCATCGGCTACACCTTC | CASSSGTGGIGYTF